These 22 T cell receptor beta chains came from one sample sequenced in a study of blood T cell repertoires in COVID-19. Some clones are missing from TCRdb's copy, which holds only in-frame ones; the method was immunoSEQ multiplex PCR. The sample lists 120,000 to 150,000 clones; 84% were seen once. Sequencing was done on a sample of peripheral blood. These receptors were obtained from a human donor in a cohort sampled during active COVID-19.

The genes are TRBV9 and TRBJ2-3; the match to TRBD2 covers 9 bases. With V trimmed by 0 bases and J by 2 bases, 4 bases remained unmatched. The CDR3 spans 16 residues. The germline V gene encodes CDR1 SGDLS and CDR2 YYNGEE. CDR3 bases: TGTGCCAGCAGCGTAGAGGCGGGGGGGTTCACAGATACGCAGTATTTT. Translation: CASSVEAGGFTDTQYF.

The V gene is TRBV19, the J gene TRBJ2-3; possibly TRBD2 for D (5 bases). This CDR3 contains 16 residues. CDR1 is LNHDA and CDR2 is SQIVND in the germline V gene (reference sequence). Trimming shortened V by 4 bases and J by 1 base, and 15 bases separated the two germline ends. The CDR3 DNA reads TGTGCCAGTAGTAGAGGACTGTTGGAGGGCACAGATACGCAGTATTTT. It yields the protein CASSRGLLEGTDTQYF.

The chain couples TRBV7-9 to TRBJ2-1, with 8 bases fitting TRBD1. The germline gives CDR1 SEHNR, CDR2 FQNEAQ (reference sequence). V shed 5 bases, J shed 13 bases, and the junction held 7 bases outside the gene matches. The CDR3 totals 12 residues. The DNA for the CDR3 is TGTGCCAGCAGCCCTACAGGGGGGAAACAGTTCTTC. Residues: CASSPTGGKQFF.

Here the CDR3 reads CASSSLTGSGNTIYF. CDR3 sequence (DNA): TGTGCCAGCAGCTCCCTAACAGGGAGTGGAAACACCATATATTTT. The rearrangement uses TRBV5-6 and TRBJ1-3; D might be TRBD1 (6 bases). Trimming removed 3 bases from V and 3 bases from J, with 13 bases in between. This CDR3 has 15 residues. CDR1 and CDR2 from the germline V gene are SGHDT and YYEEEE.

The chain combines TRBV2 with TRBJ2-5, with D maybe TRBD2 (5 bases). The germline V gene has CDR1 SNHLY and CDR2 FYNNEI. Trimming took off 2 bases at V and 5 bases at J, with 12 bases between the two ends. The CDR3 is 14 amino acids. The CDR3 DNA is TGTGCCAGCAGTGAATCGCTTTCGGGGGAGACCCAGTACTTC. Protein sequence: CASSESLSGETQYF.

The V and J genes are TRBV28 and TRBJ1-5, with D possibly matching TRBD1 (5 bases). Germline values: CDR1 MDHEN, CDR2 SYDVKM. The CDR3 length is 16 residues. V lost 5 bases and J 0 bases, leaving 14 bases between the germline ends. CDR3 region: CASSLRGGYSNQPQHF. The CDR3, as DNA: TGTGCCAGCAGTCTCCGGGGGGGGTATAGCAATCAGCCCCAGCATTTT. The whole variable domain, remainder taken from reference TRBV28 and TRBJ1-5, is DVKVTQSSRYLVKRTGEKVFLECVQDMDHENMFWYRQDPGLGLRLIYFSYDVKMKEKGDIPEGYSVSREKKERFSLILESASTNQTSMYLCASSLRGGYSNQPQHFGDGTRLSIL.

The rearrangement links TRBV5-6 to TRBJ1-3; maybe TRBD1 (6 bases). The CDR3 extends over 16 amino acids. Trimming left V 2 bases short and J 3 bases short, with 15 bases between. Germline-derived CDR1 and CDR2 are SGHDT and YYEEEE. CDR3 region: CASSFTGGADGNTIYF. The CDR3 nucleotides are TGTGCCAGCAGCTTTACGGGGGGCGCGGATGGAAACACCATATATTTT. Full variable domain (remainder filled in from reference TRBV5-6 and TRBJ1-3): DAGVTQSPTHLIKTRGQQVTLRCSPKSGHDTVSWYQQALGQGPQFIFQYYEEEERQRGNFPDRFSGHQFPNYSSELNVNALLLGDSALYLCASSFTGGADGNTIYFGEGSWLTVV.

The V call is TRBV29-1, the J call TRBJ2-2; weak D call: TRBD2 (7 bases). The germline V and J ends were trimmed by 7 bases and 4 bases, with 13 bases remaining between them. The CDR3 spans 13 residues. Germline loops: CDR1 SQVTM, CDR2 ANQGSEA. CDR3 nucleotide sequence: TGCAGCGCCCGTAGGGGGGGCACCGGGGAGCTGTTTTTT. Amino acids: CSARRGGTGELFF.

The chain is built from TRBV20-1 and TRBJ1-1; weak D call: TRBD1 (5 bases). The CDR3 totals 11 residues. V was trimmed by 7 bases and J by 4 bases, leaving 10 bases between them. CDR1 is DFQATT and CDR2 is SNEGSKA in the germline V gene (reference sequence). The CDR3 nucleotides read TGCAGTGTAGGGGAAGGCACTGAAGCTTTCTTT. It translates to CSVGEGTEAFF.

The genes are TRBV5-4 and TRBJ2-3; 8 bases fit TRBD2. From germline, CDR1 is SGHNT and CDR2 YYREEE (reference sequence). The CDR3 covers 15 residues. V trimming: 2 bases; J trimming: 2 bases; junction bases outside the gene matches: 4. The CDR3 loop reads CASSFISGVTDTQYF. In DNA, the CDR3 is TGTGCCAGCAGCTTCATTAGCGGGGTCACAGATACGCAGTATTTT. The variable domain in full, completed from reference TRBV5-4 and TRBJ2-3, reads ETGVTQSPTHLIKTRGQQVTLRCSSQSGHNTVSWYQQALGQGPQFIFQYYREEENGRGNFPPRFSGLQFPNYSSELNVNALELDDSALYLCASSFISGVTDTQYFGPGTRLTVL.

The table lists this clone with a count of one. This sequence joins TRBV5-5 and TRBJ2-3, with 9 bases matching TRBD1. The germline gives CDR1 SGHKS, CDR2 YYEKEE (reference sequence). The CDR3 length is 15 residues. The ends lost 3 bases at V and 2 bases at J; junction bases unmatched: 4. The CDR3 coding sequence is TGTGCCAGCAGCTCCGGGACAGGGAACACAGATACGCAGTATTTT. Amino acid sequence: CASSSGTGNTDTQYF.

The V and J genes are TRBV7-3 and TRBJ2-1, with D perhaps matching TRBD1 (7 bases). Germline assignment: CDR1 SGHTA and CDR2 FQGTGA. The CDR3 consists of 17 residues. V was trimmed by 5 bases and J by 2 bases, leaving 19 bases between them. CDR3 amino acids: CASSPNGGDSPYNEQFF. The CDR3 DNA sequence: TGTGCCAGCAGCCCAAACGGAGGGGACAGCCCCTACAATGAGCAGTTCTTC.

The genes are TRBV11-2 and TRBJ2-2; TRBD1 might be the D (6 bases). Germline V CDR1 and CDR2: SGHAT, FQNNGV. The CDR3 is 17 amino acids. Trimming took off 4 bases at V and 7 bases at J, with 22 bases between the two ends. CDR3 sequence: CASSSDRKPQGIGELFF. CDR3 nucleotide sequence: TGTGCCAGCAGCTCGGATCGGAAGCCCCAGGGGATCGGGGAGCTGTTTTTT.

This sequence joins TRBV5-1 and TRBJ2-3, with D tentatively TRBD1 (5 bases). Germline-derived CDR1 and CDR2 are SGHRS and YFSETQ. The CDR3 is 15 amino acids. Trimming removed 4 bases at V and 0 bases at J, with 12 bases between. CDR3 DNA sequence: TGCGCCAGCAGCATACAGGAGCCTAGCACAGATACGCAGTATTTT. Protein: CASSIQEPSTDTQYF.

The gene calls are TRBV5-1 and TRBJ2-5; TRBD1 agrees at 11 bases. This CDR3 spans 15 amino acids. Trimming removed 4 bases from V and 1 base from J; junction bases left unmatched: 3. Looked up from germline, CDR1 is SGHRS and CDR2 is YFSETQ. The CDR3 spells CASSPGQGGQETQYF. DNA of the CDR3: TGCGCCAGCAGCCCGGGACAGGGGGGCCAAGAGACCCAGTACTTC.

The chain employs TRBV19 and TRBJ1-2, with D perhaps TRBD1 (5 bases). The CDR3 runs 13 residues. V was trimmed by 1 base and J by 7 bases, leaving 10 bases between them. From germline, CDR1 is LNHDA and CDR2 SQIVND (reference sequence). This chain's CDR3 is CASSIGGESGYTF. The DNA for the CDR3 is TGTGCCAGTAGTATAGGGGGGGAAAGTGGCTACACCTTC.

V and J are TRBV18 and TRBJ1-1; 8 bases are a match to TRBD1. Trimming at V came to 6 bases and at J to 3 bases, leaving 6 bases not matched to a gene. Per the germline V gene, CDR1 is KGHSH and CDR2 is LQKENI. The CDR3 runs to 14 residues. CDR3 amino acids: CASSSDRGDTEAFF. DNA of the CDR3: TGTGCCAGCTCCTCCGACAGGGGTGACACTGAAGCTTTCTTT. Drawing the rest from reference TRBV18 and TRBJ1-1, the complete variable domain is NAGVMQNPRHLVRRRGQEARLRCSPMKGHSHVYWYRQLPEEGLKFMVYLQKENIIDESGMPKERFSAEFPKEGPSILRIQQVVRGDSAAYFCASSSDRGDTEAFFGQGTRLTVV.

Here the CDR3 reads CASRAGVSDSPLHF. The CDR3 DNA sequence: TGTGCCAGCAGGGCGGGGGTCTCAGATTCACCCCTCCACTTT. The gene calls are TRBV6-6 and TRBJ1-6, with TRBD1 as a possible D gene (5 bases). The germline CDR1 and CDR2 sequences are MNHNY and SVGAGI (reference sequence). This CDR3 is built from 14 residues. Between the trimmed V and J ends, which lost 6 bases and 8 bases, there was a span of 14 bases.

This sequence joins TRBV11-2 and TRBJ1-1; 8 bases are a match to TRBD1. The ends lost 4 bases at V and 3 bases at J; junction bases unmatched: 1. The length of the CDR3 is 13 residues. The germline CDR1 and CDR2 sequences are SGHAT and FQNNGV. The CDR3 here is CASSSDRDTEAFF. CDR3 nucleotides: TGTGCCAGCAGCTCGGACAGGGACACTGAAGCTTTCTTT.

The J gene is TRBJ2-4, the V gene TRBV10-1; TRBD1 agrees at 7 bases. The ends lost 6 bases at V and 1 base at J; junction bases unmatched: 9. This CDR3 region has 16 residues. From germline, CDR1 is WNHNN and CDR2 SYGVQD (reference sequence). For the CDR3, the DNA is TGCGCCAGCAGGTACCTAGACAGGGCGGCCAAAAACATTCAGTACTTC. It encodes CASRYLDRAAKNIQYF.

The J gene is TRBJ1-2, the V gene TRBV10-3; 9 bases align to TRBD1. Trimming removed 5 bases from V and 10 bases from J; junction bases left unmatched: 8. The CDR3 spans 13 residues. CDR1 is ENHRY and CDR2 is SYGVKD in the germline V gene. CDR3 loop: CAISSGTGSDYTF. CDR3 coding DNA: TGTGCCATCAGTTCCGGGACAGGGTCAGACTACACCTTC.

The chain combines TRBV7-8 with TRBJ1-1, with D possibly matching TRBD1 (5 bases). Germline V gene sequence: CDR1 SGHVS, CDR2 FQNEAQ. This CDR3 is 15 amino acids long. V gave up 0 bases and J gave up 3 bases, with 11 bases separating them. The CDR3 region is CASSLAPTVHTEAFF. CDR3 DNA: TGTGCCAGCAGCTTAGCCCCGACAGTGCACACTGAAGCTTTCTTT.